These 31 T cell receptor beta chains were all obtained from the same sample, sequenced in a study of shared clonotypes between healthy human individuals. The table came from immunoSEQ multiplex PCR; TCRdb's copy has only in-frame clones and leaves some out. The sample holds around 1.1 million clones; 60% to 85% are singletons and the top ten take roughly 0.9%. The sequencing sample was made of memory CD4+ T cells from PBMCs. As for subset: CD45RA-negative fraction. The receptors come from a man aged 18 to 29 in good health. Some clones in this sample may be carry-over from other donors' samples.

The rearrangement uses TRBV5-6 and TRBJ2-3; 11 bases agree with TRBD1. CDR3 size: 17 residues. Germline CDR1 reads SGHDT; CDR2 reads YYEEEE. J gave up 1 base and V 5 bases, and 9 bases lay outside the gene matches. CDR3 sequence (DNA): TGTGCCAGCAGGCAGCTAGGGACAGGGGGACGCACAGATACGCAGTATTTT. Translating it yields CASRQLGTGGRTDTQYF. The variable domain in full, with the rest retrieved from reference TRBV5-6 and TRBJ2-3, is DAGVTQSPTHLIKTRGQQVTLRCSPKSGHDTVSWYQQALGQGPQFIFQYYEEEERQRGNFPDRFSGHQFPNYSSELNVNALLLGDSALYLCASRQLGTGGRTDTQYFGPGTRLTVL.

DNA for the CDR3: TGTGCCAGCAGCTATTACGGACTCATGAACACTGAAGCTTTCTTT. Translating it yields CASSYYGLMNTEAFF. The chain recombines TRBV7-9 with TRBJ1-1; D unclear. Germline values: CDR1 SEHNR, CDR2 FQNEAQ (reference sequence). The CDR3 length is 15 residues. Trimming took off 4 bases at V and 0 bases at J, with 12 bases between the two ends.

This rearrangement joins TRBV28 to TRBJ2-4, with D possibly being TRBD1 or TRBD2 (5 bases each). Trimming removed 4 bases from V and 0 bases from J, with 22 bases in between. The germline V gene has CDR1 MDHEN and CDR2 SYDVKM. The CDR3 is 19 residues long. The CDR3 reads CASSSAAGTPRVAKNIQYF. The CDR3 DNA reads as TGTGCCAGCAGTTCCGCTGCCGGGACCCCACGGGTAGCCAAAAACATTCAGTACTTC.

This clone was counted ten times or more. The chain recombines TRBV30 with TRBJ1-5; possible D gene TRBD1, 6 bases. The CDR3 has 12 amino acids. Germline values: CDR1 GTSNPN, CDR2 SVGIG (reference sequence). V lost 2 bases to trimming and J lost 15 bases, with 17 bases between them. The CDR3 protein is CAWSSQGQIRHF. The CDR3 DNA follows: TGTGCCTGGAGTTCGCAGGGGCAGATACGGCATTTT.

A word on this clone: This CDR3 is also generated by other DNA sequences in the sample. This chain joins TRBV18 and TRBJ1-5; TRBD1 matches at 8 bases. The J segment lost 4 bases and the V segment lost 2 bases, leaving 1 base of the junction unmatched. The CDR3 runs 14 residues. The germline V gene encodes CDR1 KGHSH and CDR2 LQKENI. The CDR3 loop is CASSPGQGNQPQHF. In DNA, the CDR3 is TGTGCCAGCTCACCAGGACAGGGTAATCAGCCCCAGCATTTT.

The chain has TRBV6-1 and TRBJ2-7; D is unclear. Germline CDR1 reads MNHNS; CDR2 reads SASEGT. The CDR3 length is 15 residues. Trimming shortened V by 1 base and J by 3 bases, and 13 bases separated the two germline ends. CDR3 bases: TGTGCCAGCAGTGAAGGTGTGACTTTACGCTACGAGCAGTACTTC. As protein: CASSEGVTLRYEQYF.

The chain has TRBV27 and TRBJ2-1; TRBD1 aligns across 7 bases. From germline, CDR1 is MNHEY and CDR2 SMNVEV (reference sequence). J lost 3 bases, V lost 3 bases, and 5 bases had no gene match. The CDR3 totals 15 residues. CDR3 DNA: TGTGCCAGCAGTTTCGACAGGGATTACTACAATGAGCAGTTCTTC. Encoded protein: CASSFDRDYYNEQFF.

The chain combines TRBV18 with TRBJ2-2, with D perhaps TRBD1 (6 bases). Germline CDR1 and CDR2: KGHSH and LQKENI. Trimming removed 3 bases from V and 3 bases from J, with 14 bases in between. The CDR3 totals 16 residues. The CDR3 DNA reads TGTGCCAGCTCACCGCAGACAGGATGGGACACCGGGGAGCTGTTTTTT. Protein sequence: CASSPQTGWDTGELFF.

The chain has TRBV7-2 and TRBJ2-1, with 12 bases aligning to TRBD2. The CDR3 runs 16 residues. V shed 5 bases and J 4 bases; nucleotides not matched to a gene: 6. In germline, CDR1 is SGHTA, CDR2 FQGNSA. CDR3 protein: CASSALLAGGYNEQFF. As DNA, the CDR3 is TGTGCCAGCAGCGCCCTCCTAGCGGGAGGGTACAATGAGCAGTTCTTC.

The V call is TRBV2, the J call TRBJ1-6; unclear D gene. CDR1 and CDR2 from the germline V gene are SNHLY and FYNNEI. This CDR3 has 12 residues. Trimming removed 6 bases from V and 7 bases from J, with 7 bases in between. This CDR3 reads CASSQPNSPLHF. In DNA, the CDR3 is TGTGCCAGCAGCCAACCAAATTCACCCCTCCACTTT.

V and J are TRBV6-6 and TRBJ2-2, with 7 positions matching TRBD2. This CDR3 contains 16 residues. V shed 0 bases, J shed 2 bases, and the junction held 3 bases outside the gene matches. CDR1 is MNHNY and CDR2 is SVGAGI in the germline V gene (reference sequence). The CDR3 protein is CASSYSGEGNTGELFF. The DNA of the CDR3 is TGTGCCAGCAGTTACTCGGGGGAGGGTAACACCGGGGAGCTGTTTTTT.

The chain has TRBV5-1 and TRBJ2-2; D gene unclear. The CDR3 covers 13 residues. V lost 0 bases and J 7 bases, leaving 7 bases between the germline ends. The germline CDR1 and CDR2 sequences are SGHRS and YFSETQ. The CDR3 DNA reads TGCGCCAGCAGCTTGGTTGAGGACGGGGAGCTGTTTTTT. This sequence encodes CASSLVEDGELFF. The full variable domain, its missing parts supplied by reference TRBV5-1 and TRBJ2-2, is KAGVTQTPRYLIKTRGQQVTLSCSPISGHRSVSWYQQTPGQGLQFLFEYFSETQRNKGNFPGRFSGRQFSNSRSEMNVSTLELGDSALYLCASSLVEDGELFFGEGSRLTVL.

This rearrangement joins TRBV15 to TRBJ2-1, with D perhaps matching TRBD2 (6 bases). Germline V gene sequence: CDR1 LNHNV, CDR2 YYDKDF (reference sequence). The CDR3 is made up of 12 amino acids. The V and J ends lost 5 bases and 9 bases respectively, with 11 bases between them. CDR3 bases: TGTGCCACCAGCGGAGTGACTAGTGAGCAGTTCTTC. Amino acids: CATSGVTSEQFF. The variable domain in full, with the rest retrieved from reference TRBV15 and TRBJ2-1, is DAMVIQNPRYQVTQFGKPVTLSCSQTLNHNVMYWYQQKSSQAPKLLFHYYDKDFNNEADTPDNFQSRRPNTSFCFLDIRSPGLGDTAMYLCATSGVTSEQFFGPGTRLTVL.

The chain uses TRBV5-1 and TRBJ2-2; D perhaps matches TRBD1 (7 bases). This CDR3 contains 15 residues. Trimming cost V 4 bases and J 3 bases, with 13 bases left between them. Germline CDR1 SGHRS, CDR2 YFSETQ. The CDR3 DNA sequence: TGCGCCAGCAGCGTGGACAGGAGGGACACCGGGGAGCTGTTTTTT. This encodes CASSVDRRDTGELFF.

This clone was seen just once. The CDR3 sequence is CASSPQGVNYGYTF. The CDR3 DNA sequence: TGTGCCAGCAGCCCACAGGGAGTCAACTATGGCTACACCTTC. The V and J genes are TRBV2 and TRBJ1-2; TRBD1 might be the D (6 bases). V was pared by 6 bases and J by 2 bases, with 13 bases between. Germline CDR1 is SNHLY and CDR2 is FYNNEI. The CDR3 contains 14 residues.

J is TRBJ1-1 and V is TRBV5-4; D gene ambiguous. Trimming took off 4 bases at V and 0 bases at J, with 13 bases between the two ends. Germline CDR1 is SGHNT and CDR2 is YYREEE (reference sequence). This CDR3 region has 15 residues. DNA of the CDR3: TGTGCCAGCAGCCTACCGGGTTCCATGAACACTGAAGCTTTCTTT. Its protein is CASSLPGSMNTEAFF.

V usage is TRBV5-1 and J usage is TRBJ2-7; maybe TRBD2 (6 bases). The CDR3 runs to 16 residues. The V gene's germline CDR1 is SGHRS and CDR2 YFSETQ. With 0 bases removed from V and 6 bases from J, the gap between germline ends came to 19 bases. The CDR3 DNA sequence: TGCGCCAGCAGCTTGGAAGGGGCGAGGACTATCGGCGAGCAGTACTTC. This codes for CASSLEGARTIGEQYF.

The V gene is TRBV29-1, the J gene TRBJ2-2; 10 nucleotides agree with TRBD1. The CDR3 spans 14 residues. Per the germline V gene, CDR1 is SQVTM and CDR2 is ANQGSEA. V shed 5 bases, J shed 6 bases, and the junction held 6 bases outside the gene matches. The CDR3 protein is CSVLRDRGSGELFF. The CDR3 region has the DNA TGCAGCGTTCTCCGGGACAGGGGTTCCGGGGAGCTGTTTTTT.

This chain joins TRBV19 and TRBJ2-1; TRBD2 matches at 8 bases. Germline-derived CDR1 and CDR2 are LNHDA and SQIVND (reference sequence). This CDR3 has 15 residues. The V gene end was trimmed by 6 bases and the J gene end by 5 bases; junction bases not matched to a gene: 9. In DNA, the CDR3 is TGTGCCAGTAGCCTACTAGCGGATTACGACAATGAGCAGTTCTTC. Amino acids: CASSLLADYDNEQFF.

Remarks on this clone: A read error may explain this, as a much larger clone is one base away. The chain links TRBV25-1 to TRBJ1-1; unclear D gene. Trimming took off 8 bases at V and 1 base at J, with 5 bases between the two ends. This CDR3 has 11 residues. The V gene's germline CDR1 is MGHDK and CDR2 SYGVNS. The chain's CDR3 is CASRENTEAFF. CDR3 bases: TGTGCCAGCCGGGAGAACACTGAAGCTTTCTTT.

This clone came up once. V is TRBV5-1 and J is TRBJ2-1; D is possibly TRBD1 or TRBD2 (5 bases each). The CDR3 has 16 amino acids. Germline loops: CDR1 SGHRS, CDR2 YFSETQ. V lost 4 bases and J 6 bases, leaving 20 bases between the germline ends. CDR3: CASSQGPPIGPNEQFF. The CDR3 DNA follows: TGCGCCAGCAGCCAGGGACCTCCTATTGGTCCCAATGAGCAGTTCTTC.

This clone was counted only a few times. The gene calls are TRBV5-1 and TRBJ1-2; TRBD1 matches 9 bases. Germline CDR1 and CDR2: SGHRS and YFSETQ. This CDR3 is 14 amino acids long. V shed 4 bases, J shed 5 bases, and the junction held 6 bases outside the gene matches. In nucleotides, the CDR3 is TGCGCCAGCAGCCTCATCGACAGGGGGTATGGCTACACCTTC. Translation gives CASSLIDRGYGYTF.

CDR3 loop: CASTPGGRDTEAFF. As DNA, the CDR3 is TGTGCCAGTACCCCCGGGGGCCGGGACACTGAAGCTTTCTTT. J is TRBJ1-1 and V is TRBV19, with D tentatively TRBD1 (6 bases). This CDR3 is 14 amino acids long. V was shortened by 7 bases and J by 3 bases, with 15 bases between the two germline ends. From germline, CDR1 is LNHDA and CDR2 SQIVND (reference sequence).

Concerning this clone itself: The same CDR3 arises from other DNA sequences in this sample as well. V usage is TRBV6-1 and J usage is TRBJ1-5; 7 bases are a match to TRBD1. Germline values: CDR1 MNHNS, CDR2 SASEGT. The CDR3 extends over 16 amino acids. V dropped 2 bases and J dropped 11; count of bases not matched to a gene: 15. In DNA, the CDR3 is TGTGCCAGCAGTGAACGTCGGACAGGATTATCCGTGACCCAGCATTTT. Translation: CASSERRTGLSVTQHF.

Note on this clone: A much larger clone differs by one base, so this may be a read error. The same CDR3 is also encoded by other DNA sequences in this sample. The chain is built from TRBV2 and TRBJ2-7; tentative D call: TRBD2 (6 bases). The CDR3 spans 12 residues. The ends were cut back, 3 bases at V and 4 bases at J, with 7 bases in the middle. Germline CDR1 is SNHLY and CDR2 is FYNNEI. CDR3 in amino acids: CASSEGGYEQYF. CDR3 nucleotide sequence: TGTGCCAGCAGTGAGGGGGGTTACGAGCAGTACTTC.

The genes are TRBV2 and TRBJ1-2; D gene ambiguous. Germline V gene data show CDR1 as SNHLY and CDR2 as FYNNEI. This CDR3 has 12 amino acids. With 5 bases removed from V and 6 bases from J, the gap between germline ends came to 10 bases. CDR3 nucleotide sequence: TGTGCCAGCAGTTTTCTACGGGATGGCTACACCTTC. Protein: CASSFLRDGYTF.

The V gene is TRBV14, the J gene TRBJ1-2; D gene uncertain. CDR1 and CDR2 from the germline V gene are SGHDN and FVKESK. V gave up 0 bases and J gave up 7 bases, with 12 bases separating them. CDR3 size: 14 residues. The CDR3 DNA follows: TGTGCCAGCAGCCAAGATCTGAGGGCAGGTGGCTACACCTTC. Protein product: CASSQDLRAGGYTF.

This clone was counted between two and nine times. This sequence joins TRBV11-2 and TRBJ2-7, with TRBD1 as a possible D gene (5 bases). The V and J ends lost 6 bases and 2 bases respectively, with 17 bases between them. The CDR3 loop spans 15 amino acids. Germline loops: CDR1 SGHAT, CDR2 FQNNGV. In DNA form, the CDR3 reads TGTGCCAGCAGAAGGGGTCTTGGGCTCACCTACGAGCAGTACTTC. Amino acids: CASRRGLGLTYEQYF.

The chain links TRBV28 to TRBJ2-5; the match to TRBD1 covers 10 bases. This CDR3 comprises 20 residues. V lost 5 bases to trimming and J lost 2 bases; unmatched junction nucleotides: 20. Germline CDR1 is MDHEN and CDR2 is SYDVKM. Here the CDR3 DNA reads TGTGCCAGCAGTGGCTCGTGGGGGACAGGGGTTGCAAAAGGTCAAGAGACCCAGTACTTC. Its protein is CASSGSWGTGVAKGQETQYF.

The CDR3 nucleotides are TGCAGCGTTGATGGCGGCCGGGGGCTAGTTGAAGCTTTCTTT. Translation gives CSVDGGRGLVEAFF. The chain is built from TRBV29-1 and TRBJ1-1, with a tentative D call TRBD1 (6 bases). There are 14 residues in the CDR3. Germline values: CDR1 SQVTM, CDR2 ANQGSEA. The germline V and J ends were trimmed by 3 bases and 7 bases, with 18 bases remaining between them.

The V call is TRBV29-1, the J call TRBJ2-5; 8 nucleotides agree with TRBD1. J was trimmed by 5 bases and V by 8 bases; bases with no gene match: 7. The length of the CDR3 is 12 residues. Germline CDR1 reads SQVTM; CDR2 reads ANQGSEA. CDR3: CSFGQGSETQYF. DNA of the CDR3: TGCAGCTTTGGACAGGGAAGCGAGACCCAGTACTTC.